This TCR beta chain was profiled in a study of circulating and synovial CD4+ cells in juvenile arthritis. Generated by immunoSEQ multiplex PCR, the TCRdb table keeps only in-frame clones and is missing some. The sample has about 33,000 clones; about 95% are singletons. Germline V gene data show CDR1 as DFQATT and CDR2 as SNEGSKA (reference sequence). V was clipped by 6 bases and J by 5 bases, with 7 bases between them. This CDR3 spans 10 amino acids. Study-wide results and limits: T cell genome counts differed by at least an order of magnitude between CPL and CD4 samples.

As for this clone: Its specificity is unknown.

This chain connects TRBV20-1 to TRBJ2-5; TRBD1 is a possible D gene (5 bases). This receptor was taken from a human donor with juvenile idiopathic arthritis. The sample comprised CD4+ T cells from blood. CDR3 protein: CSAKGETQYF. As DNA, the CDR3 is TGCAGTGCCAAGGGGGAGACCCAGTACTTC.